The rows below give T cell receptor beta chains drawn from one sample of a study of blood T cell repertoires in COVID-19. Here immunoSEQ multiplex PCR was the method, and the copy in TCRdb shows in-frame clones only, minus some. Of 75,000 to 95,000 clones listed, roughly 90% are singletons. Sequencing input: peripheral blood. The receptors come from a human donor in a cohort sampled during active COVID-19. Both conserved end residues are part of each CDR3. Each record gives: clone size, V gene, J gene, D gene, CDR3 protein, CDR3 DNA. D genes are given only for firm matches. Clone size is given for some rows only: seen once, a few or many times, or a class if the clone is expanded.

abundance: .; v_gene: TRBV6-2/TRBV6-3; j_gene: TRBJ1-5; d_gene: .; CDR3aa: CASSYSPARSNQPQHF; CDR3nt: TGTGCCAGCAGTTACTCTCCCGCCAGAAGCAATCAGCCCCAGCATTTT
abundance: .; v_gene: TRBV7-6; j_gene: TRBJ2-1; d_gene: .; CDR3aa: CASSLAAVSSYNEQFF; CDR3nt: TGTGCCAGCAGCTTAGCGGCGGTATCCTCCTACAATGAGCAGTTCTTC
abundance: once; v_gene: TRBV3-1/TRBV3-2; j_gene: TRBJ2-7; d_gene: .; CDR3aa: CASSQGDFAPSGQYF; CDR3nt: TGTGCCAGCAGCCAAGGGGACTTTGCCCCCTCGGGGCAGTACTTC
abundance: .; v_gene: TRBV5-4; j_gene: TRBJ1-3; d_gene: TRBD1; CDR3aa: CASSSRGQASGNTIYF; CDR3nt: TGTGCCAGCAGCTCCCGGGGACAGGCGTCTGGAAACACCATATATTTT
abundance: once; v_gene: TRBV18; j_gene: TRBJ1-5; d_gene: TRBD1; CDR3aa: CASSLQGADQPQHF; CDR3nt: TGTGCCAGCTCACTACAGGGGGCGGATCAGCCCCAGCATTTT
abundance: .; v_gene: TRBV19; j_gene: TRBJ2-7; d_gene: TRBD1; CDR3aa: CASSVNRGNEQYF; CDR3nt: TGTGCCAGTAGTGTTAACAGGGGCAACGAGCAGTACTTC
abundance: .; v_gene: TRBV6-2/TRBV6-3; j_gene: TRBJ2-6; d_gene: .; CDR3aa: CASSRGFGANVLTF; CDR3nt: TGTGCCAGCAGTAGGGGGTTTGGGGCCAACGTCCTGACTTTC
abundance: .; v_gene: TRBV28; j_gene: TRBJ2-3; d_gene: TRBD2; CDR3aa: CASRGRALSLDTQYF; CDR3nt: TGTGCCAGTCGCGGGAGGGCCCTTTCCCTTGATACGCAGTATTTT
abundance: once; v_gene: TRBV12-3/TRBV12-4; j_gene: TRBJ1-2; d_gene: .; CDR3aa: CASTEGRAYGYTF; CDR3nt: TGTGCCAGCACGGAGGGGAGGGCATATGGCTACACCTTC
abundance: once; v_gene: TRBV2; j_gene: TRBJ1-4; d_gene: TRBD1; CDR3aa: CASNTRGPMGDEKLFF; CDR3nt: TGTGCCAGCAACACCAGGGGGCCTATGGGCGATGAAAAACTGTTTTTT
abundance: .; v_gene: TRBV5-4; j_gene: TRBJ2-1; d_gene: TRBD1; CDR3aa: CASSRHDRDNEQFF; CDR3nt: TGTGCCAGCAGCAGACACGACAGGGACAATGAGCAGTTCTTC
abundance: .; v_gene: TRBV28; j_gene: TRBJ2-5; d_gene: TRBD2; CDR3aa: CASSLSGRARETQYF; CDR3nt: TGTGCCAGCAGTCTTAGCGGGAGGGCCAGGGAGACCCAGTACTTC
abundance: .; v_gene: TRBV9; j_gene: TRBJ2-6; d_gene: .; CDR3aa: CASSESGAGDPGANVLTF; CDR3nt: TGTGCCAGCAGCGAGTCGGGGGCGGGAGATCCTGGGGCCAACGTCCTGACTTTC
abundance: .; v_gene: TRBV28; j_gene: TRBJ2-1; d_gene: TRBD1; CDR3aa: CASITGGTGYSYNEQFF; CDR3nt: TGTGCCAGCATCACTGGAGGGACAGGCTACTCCTACAATGAGCAGTTCTTC
abundance: once; v_gene: TRBV25-1; j_gene: TRBJ1-5; d_gene: .; CDR3aa: CASSEYGGGQPQHF; CDR3nt: TGTGCCAGCAGTGAATACGGGGGTGGTCAGCCCCAGCATTTT
abundance: .; v_gene: TRBV4-2; j_gene: TRBJ2-7; d_gene: TRBD2; CDR3aa: CASSQGLAVPSYEQYF; CDR3nt: TGTGCCAGCAGCCAAGGGCTAGCGGTACCCTCCTACGAGCAGTACTTC
abundance: .; v_gene: TRBV4-3; j_gene: TRBJ1-5; d_gene: .; CDR3aa: CASSQTWGEGNQPQHF; CDR3nt: TGCGCCAGCAGCCAGACCTGGGGAGAGGGCAATCAGCCCCAGCATTTT
abundance: .; v_gene: TRBV30; j_gene: TRBJ2-7; d_gene: TRBD2; CDR3aa: CAWSAPGGGTPREQYF; CDR3nt: TGTGCCTGGAGTGCTCCCGGGGGGGGGACCCCCCGCGAGCAGTACTTC
abundance: .; v_gene: TRBV27; j_gene: TRBJ1-1; d_gene: TRBD1; CDR3aa: CASSWGTGGTEAFF; CDR3nt: TGTGCCAGCAGTTGGGGGACAGGGGGCACTGAAGCTTTCTTT
abundance: .; v_gene: TRBV7-2; j_gene: TRBJ2-2; d_gene: TRBD2; CDR3aa: CASSLGGSGNGELFF; CDR3nt: TGTGCCAGCAGCTTAGGGGGTAGCGGGAACGGGGAGCTGTTTTTT
abundance: .; v_gene: TRBV15; j_gene: TRBJ2-5; d_gene: TRBD1; CDR3aa: CATSRDPHRGVQETQYF; CDR3nt: TGTGCCACCAGCAGAGATCCGCACAGGGGAGTCCAAGAGACCCAGTACTTC
abundance: .; v_gene: TRBV5-1; j_gene: TRBJ2-4; d_gene: .; CDR3aa: CASSLGWGLAKNIQYF; CDR3nt: TGCGCCAGCAGCCTAGGCTGGGGACTAGCCAAAAACATTCAGTACTTC
abundance: .; v_gene: TRBV5-4; j_gene: TRBJ2-3; d_gene: TRBD2; CDR3aa: CASSLLLAGTTDTQYF; CDR3nt: TGTGCCAGCAGCTTGCTTCTAGCGGGAACCACAGATACGCAGTATTTT
abundance: .; v_gene: TRBV28; j_gene: TRBJ1-1; d_gene: .; CDR3aa: CASSSGGADGTEAFF; CDR3nt: TGTGCCAGCAGTTCCGGGGGGGCGGATGGCACTGAAGCTTTCTTT
abundance: .; v_gene: TRBV7-9; j_gene: TRBJ1-3; d_gene: .; CDR3aa: CASSFPGHPVSGNTIYF; CDR3nt: TGTGCCAGCAGCTTCCCGGGACACCCGGTCTCTGGAAACACCATATATTTT